Each of the 12 T cell receptor beta chains below was sequenced from the same sample in a study of CD8+ T cells in alopecia areata. Extracted RNA was reverse transcribed into cDNA, the sequencing template. The data were produced by immunoSEQ multiplex PCR, yet TCRdb's version contains in-frame clones alone and is incomplete. This sample has hundreds of thousands of clones, with around two thirds found just once. The input for sequencing was CD4+ T cells sorted from blood, taken at week 0. The origin of the receptors is a human donor with alopecia areata.

This clone was detected only a few times. The chain links TRBV30 to TRBJ2-5; D unclear. The V end lost 5 bases, the J end lost 4 bases, and 11 bases lay between the germline ends. This CDR3 is built from 12 residues. Germline CDR1 reads GTSNPN; CDR2 reads SVGIG (reference sequence). The CDR3 DNA follows: TGTGCCTGGTCCCTTTATGGAGAGACCCAGTACTTC. It translates to CAWSLYGETQYF.

There are a few counts of this clone. V and J are TRBV7-9 and TRBJ1-1; D not certain. V was clipped by 8 bases and J by 0 bases, with 4 bases between them. Germline V gives CDR1 SEHNR, CDR2 FQNEAQ (reference sequence). This CDR3 spans 11 amino acids. The CDR3 here is CASEMNTEAFF. CDR3 nucleotide sequence: TGTGCCAGCGAGATGAACACTGAAGCTTTCTTT. Full variable domain (remainder filled in from reference TRBV7-9 and TRBJ1-1): DTGVSQNPRHKITKRGQNVTFRCDPISEHNRLYWYRQTLGQGPEFLTYFQNEAQLEKSRLLSDRFSAERPKGSFSTLEIQRTEQGDSAMYLCASEMNTEAFFGQGTRLTVV.

J is TRBJ1-4 and V is TRBV14; D remains unclear. Germline lookup yields CDR1 SGHDN and CDR2 FVKESK. The V gene lost 4 bases and the J gene lost 7 bases, with 13 bases spanning the gap. The CDR3 covers 14 residues. The CDR3 DNA follows: TGTGCCAGCAGCCGCCTCGGAGGTCGTGAAAAACTGTTTTTT. This codes for CASSRLGGREKLFF.

The V call is TRBV29-1, the J call TRBJ1-2, with no clear D. This CDR3 spans 14 amino acids. Trimming cost V 7 bases and J 7 bases, with 22 bases left between them. Germline CDR1 is SQVTM and CDR2 is ANQGSEA. The DNA for the CDR3 is TGCAGCGCCCGAGCGGGCGGGCCGGTGGGTGGCTACACCTTC. It translates to CSARAGGPVGGYTF.

As DNA, the CDR3 is TGTGCCAGCAGCTACCAACAGGGGGCCTATGGCTACACCTTC. The encoded protein is CASSYQQGAYGYTF. This chain uses TRBV11-1 with TRBJ1-2; 9 bases are a match to TRBD1. V lost 4 bases, J lost 4 bases, and 4 bases stayed unmatched. Per the germline V gene, CDR1 is SGHAT and CDR2 is FQDESV (reference sequence). The CDR3 length is 14 residues. Supplemented by reference TRBV11-1 and TRBJ1-2, the full variable domain reads EAEVAQSPRYKITEKSQAVAFWCDPISGHATLYWYRQILGQGPELLVQFQDESVVDDSQLPKDRFSAERLKGVDSTLKIQPAELGDSAMYLCASSYQQGAYGYTFGSGTRLTVV.

This clone turned up a few times. This sequence joins TRBV4-3 and TRBJ1-1; D not resolved. The germline V and J ends were trimmed by 0 bases and 10 bases, with 12 bases remaining between them. Germline CDR1 and CDR2: LGHNA and YSLEER. This CDR3 has 13 residues. The CDR3 DNA reads TGCGCCAGCAGCCAAGATTGGGTAGGTGGAGCTTTCTTT. This encodes CASSQDWVGGAFF.

The chain combines TRBV29-1 with TRBJ2-3, with TRBD2 as a possible D gene (5 bases). CDR3 size: 10 residues. Per the germline V gene, CDR1 is SQVTM and CDR2 is ANQGSEA. CDR3 nucleotides: TGCATGGTTTACGCGGGTACGCAGTATTTT. As protein: CMVYAGTQYF.

For the CDR3, the DNA is TGTGCCACCAGCAGAGATCTCCCAGGCTCTGGAAACACCATATATTTT. This codes for CATSRDLPGSGNTIYF. The rearrangement uses TRBV15 and TRBJ1-3; no clear D. This CDR3 region has 16 residues. V was cut by 0 bases and J by 0 bases, with 9 bases left in between. Looked up from germline, CDR1 is LNHNV and CDR2 is YYDKDF (reference sequence).

The chain uses TRBV7-3 and TRBJ2-1; 7 bases line up with TRBD1. Germline CDR1 is SGHTA and CDR2 is FQGTGA. The CDR3 is made up of 14 amino acids. V gave up 5 bases and J gave up 3 bases; unmatched junction bases: 4. The CDR3 nucleotides are TGTGCCAGCAGCCCGGGACAGCGCTACAATGAGCAGTTCTTC. It codes for CASSPGQRYNEQFF.

This rearrangement joins TRBV7-2 to TRBJ2-7, with TRBD2 matching 8 bases. V lost 5 bases and J lost 6; bases outside the gene matches: 9. Germline loops: CDR1 SGHTA, CDR2 FQGNSA. The CDR3 runs 14 residues. CDR3 region: CASSRTSPSAEQYF. DNA of the CDR3: TGTGCCAGCAGCAGGACTAGCCCATCGGCCGAGCAGTACTTC.

This chain uses TRBV27 with TRBJ2-2; perhaps D is TRBD1 or TRBD2 (5 bases each). The length of the CDR3 is 14 residues. Germline CDR1 is MNHEY and CDR2 is SMNVEV (reference sequence). Trimming shortened V by 0 bases and J by 13 bases, and 15 bases separated the two germline ends. The CDR3 DNA sequence: TGTGCCAGCAGTTTATCGGGGGTTGCCCTGAGGCTGTTTTTT. It encodes CASSLSGVALRLFF.

This clone was detected only a few times. The rearrangement links TRBV2 to TRBJ2-1; D uncertain. This CDR3 has 14 amino acids. Germline V lookup: CDR1 SNHLY, CDR2 FYNNEI. Trimming stripped 4 bases from V and 3 bases from J, with 10 bases between. The CDR3: CASSGATLYNEQFF. The CDR3 region has the DNA TGTGCCAGCAGTGGCGCCACCCTCTACAATGAGCAGTTCTTC.